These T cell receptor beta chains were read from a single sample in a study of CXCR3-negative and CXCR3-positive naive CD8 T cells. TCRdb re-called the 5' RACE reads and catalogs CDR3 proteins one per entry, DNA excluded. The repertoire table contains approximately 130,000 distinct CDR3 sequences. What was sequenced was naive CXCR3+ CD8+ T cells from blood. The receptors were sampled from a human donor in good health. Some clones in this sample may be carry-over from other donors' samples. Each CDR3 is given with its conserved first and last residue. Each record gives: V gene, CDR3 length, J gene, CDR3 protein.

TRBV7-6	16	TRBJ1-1	CASSTGTGYAYTEAFF
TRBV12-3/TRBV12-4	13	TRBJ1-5	CASSTGLWQPQHF
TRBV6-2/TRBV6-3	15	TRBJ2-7	CASRSFRDPPYEQYF
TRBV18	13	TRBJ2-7	CASSRAVTYEQYF
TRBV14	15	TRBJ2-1	CASSQDLNGPNEQFF
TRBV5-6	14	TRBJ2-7	CASSLQMGNYEQYF
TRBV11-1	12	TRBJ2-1	CASSLWSGEQFF
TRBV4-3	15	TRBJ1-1	CASSQDGRLNTEAFF
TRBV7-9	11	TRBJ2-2	CASSLPAELFF
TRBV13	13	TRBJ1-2	CASSPGTPFPYTF
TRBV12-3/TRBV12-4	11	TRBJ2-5	CASSYEETQYF
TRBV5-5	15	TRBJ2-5	CASSLSGVGGETQYF
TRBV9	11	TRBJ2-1	CASGADNGQFF
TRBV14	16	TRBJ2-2	CASSWGGLLNTGELFF
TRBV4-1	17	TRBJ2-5	CASSQEGRSGSGETQYF
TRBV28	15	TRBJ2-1	CASSVGSSGDNEQFF
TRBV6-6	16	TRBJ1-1	CASSPHPTAGGTEAFF
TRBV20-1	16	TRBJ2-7	CSAAPKLAGGPYEQYF
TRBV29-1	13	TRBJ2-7	CSVIVGGLGEQYF
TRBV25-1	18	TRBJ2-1	CASSETRIEARSYNEQFF
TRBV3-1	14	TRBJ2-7	CASSRLDPSYEQYF
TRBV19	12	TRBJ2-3	CASSASGTGVHF
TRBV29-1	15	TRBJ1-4	CSVDVPGQENEKLFF
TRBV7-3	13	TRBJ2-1	CASSPAGHNEQFF
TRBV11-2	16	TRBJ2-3	CASSSSVADYTDTQYF
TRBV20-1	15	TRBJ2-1	CSAREVERSYNEQFF
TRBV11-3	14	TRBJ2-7	CASSWGLGRGEQYF
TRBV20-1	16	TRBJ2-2	CSAREFERENTGELFF
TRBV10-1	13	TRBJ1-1	CASSETRTGEAFF
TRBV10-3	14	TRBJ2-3	CAISESGGADTQYF
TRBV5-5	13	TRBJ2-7	CASSPDRGGEQYF
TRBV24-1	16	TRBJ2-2	CATSDLGGPNTGELFF
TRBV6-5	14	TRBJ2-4	CASSYRGYEDIQYF
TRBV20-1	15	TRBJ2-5	CSVLIRDRGRETQYF
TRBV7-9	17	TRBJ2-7	CASSLAQGLAGSDEQYF
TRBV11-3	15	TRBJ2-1	CASSLASTAYNEQFF
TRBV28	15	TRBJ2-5	CASSFVAYIEETQYF
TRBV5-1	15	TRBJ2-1	CASSLQGSSYNEQFF
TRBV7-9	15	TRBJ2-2	CASSSSDPATGELFF
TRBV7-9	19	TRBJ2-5	CASSPTPILFGGPEETQYF
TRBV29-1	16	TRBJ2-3	CSVLDPRRGDTDTQYF
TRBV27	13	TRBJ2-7	CASSLIFSYEQYF
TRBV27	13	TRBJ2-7	CASSRSQGYEQYF
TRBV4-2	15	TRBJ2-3	CASSQGLVSTDTQYF
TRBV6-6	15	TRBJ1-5	CASRDERAYNQPQHF
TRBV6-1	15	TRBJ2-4	CASREGPGAKNIQYF
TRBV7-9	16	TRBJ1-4	CASSLPRGATNEKLFF
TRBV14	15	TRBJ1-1	CASSQFPLKDTEAFF
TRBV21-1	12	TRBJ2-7	CASGDRGYEQYF
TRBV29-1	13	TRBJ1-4	CSALGPQVEKLFF
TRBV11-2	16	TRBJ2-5	CASSHRTSGSRETQYF
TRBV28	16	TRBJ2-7	CASTAPTGGNPYEQYF
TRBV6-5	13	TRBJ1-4	CASSPLGGEKLFF
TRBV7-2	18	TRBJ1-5	CASSHPDRGVGRFQPQHF
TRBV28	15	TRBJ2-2	CATRERTLNTGELFF